Included here is one T cell receptor beta chain sequence, with context. Its specificity is not known. Sequence at one end of the junction differs from germline and may be a read error. As for time point: patch test 1, 2 weeks after DPC sensitization. The treatment here: therapeutic diphenylcyclopropenone sensitization with weekly scalp DPC. Whole blood that had not been fractionated was the source of extracted total RNA. The data were obtained in a study of human T cells and chemical hapten exposure. The overall study: After 6 days, upper back 0.01% DPC patch tests were scored.

Study results and caveats: Donors had alopecia, so their immune response may differ from healthy people's.

The CDR3 loop spans 15 amino acids. Germline V gene sequence: CDR1 SSHAT, CDR2 FNYEAQ (reference sequence). In TCRdb, the RACE reads were re-called with MiXCR into one record per CDR3 protein. Of 75,000 to 100,000 distinct CDR3 sequences in the sample, about 10% were seen once. Material: whole blood, obtained in connection with sensitization to the hapten diphenylcyclopropenone (DPC). J is TRBJ2-2 and V is TRBV7-7; 9 bases match TRBD1. This TCR was recovered from a man between 35 and 55 years old with alopecia areata. Some clones in this sample may be carry-over from other donors' samples. CDR3 residues: CASSQQGADTGELFF. The CDR3 DNA reads TGTGCTAGCAGTCAACAGGGGGCGGACACCGGGGAGCTGTTTTTT.